This T cell receptor (beta chain) was found in a study of CD8+ T cells in alopecia areata. Whole-study findings and limits: When scalp samples are sequenced, resident alphabeta T cells of normal skin are also captured.

Treatment: oral pan-JAK inhibitor, 5-10 mg twice daily. This clone has a handful of counts. Its antigen remains unidentified. Germline values: CDR1 LNHDA, CDR2 SQIVND (reference sequence). The germline V and J ends were trimmed by 8 bases and 10 bases, with 15 bases remaining between them. The CDR3 covers 12 residues. RNA, once extracted, was reverse transcribed into cDNA for use as the sequencing template. This table comes from immunoSEQ multiplex PCR, and its TCRdb copy is limited to in-frame clones, with some not included. The sample lists approximately 180,000 clones; more than 55% were seen once. This TCR derives from a human donor with alopecia areata. The sequences come from CD4+ T cells sorted from blood, collected between weeks 47 and 50, from a patient treated with tofacitinib. V gene TRBV19 combines with J gene TRBJ2-1; D is unclear. As DNA, the CDR3 is TGTGCCAGTCAGTCCAGAGGTCGGGAGCAGTTCTTC. Its translation is CASQSRGREQFF.